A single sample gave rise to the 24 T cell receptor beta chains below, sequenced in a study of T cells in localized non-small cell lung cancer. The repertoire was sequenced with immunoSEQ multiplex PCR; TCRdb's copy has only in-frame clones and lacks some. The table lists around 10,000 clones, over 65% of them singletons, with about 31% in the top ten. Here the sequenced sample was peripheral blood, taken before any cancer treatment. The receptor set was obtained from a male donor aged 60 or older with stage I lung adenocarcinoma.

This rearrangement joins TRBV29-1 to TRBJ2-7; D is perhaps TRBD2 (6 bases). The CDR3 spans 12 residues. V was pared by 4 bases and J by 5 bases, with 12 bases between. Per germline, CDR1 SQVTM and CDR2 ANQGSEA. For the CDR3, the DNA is TGCAGCGTTGGAGTTGGCGGGAACGAGCAGTACTTC. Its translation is CSVGVGGNEQYF.

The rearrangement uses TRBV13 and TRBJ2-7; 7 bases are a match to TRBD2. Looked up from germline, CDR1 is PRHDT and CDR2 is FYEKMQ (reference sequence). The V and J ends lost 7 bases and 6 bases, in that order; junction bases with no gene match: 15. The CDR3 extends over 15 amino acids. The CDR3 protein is CASTGLVVPGGEQYF. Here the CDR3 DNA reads TGTGCCAGCACCGGACTAGTGGTCCCGGGGGGCGAGCAGTACTTC.

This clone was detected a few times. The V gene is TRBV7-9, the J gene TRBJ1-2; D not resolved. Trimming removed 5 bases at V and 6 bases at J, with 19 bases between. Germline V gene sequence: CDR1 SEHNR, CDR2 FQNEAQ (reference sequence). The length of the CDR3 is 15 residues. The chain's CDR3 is CASSLNTQRLHGYTF. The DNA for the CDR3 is TGTGCCAGCAGCCTAAACACACAGAGACTGCATGGCTACACCTTC.

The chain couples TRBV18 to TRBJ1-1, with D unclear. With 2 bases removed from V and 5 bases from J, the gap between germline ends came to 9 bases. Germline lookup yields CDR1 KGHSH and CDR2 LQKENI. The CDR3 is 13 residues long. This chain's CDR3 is CASSPLGGTEAFF. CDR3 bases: TGTGCCAGCTCACCATTAGGCGGGACTGAAGCTTTCTTT.

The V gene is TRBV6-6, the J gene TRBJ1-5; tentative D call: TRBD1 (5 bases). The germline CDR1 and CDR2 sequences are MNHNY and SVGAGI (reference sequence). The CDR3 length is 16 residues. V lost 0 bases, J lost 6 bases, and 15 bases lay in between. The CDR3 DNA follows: TGTGCCAGCAGTTACTCGACCGGAGGCGGGGGTCAGCCCCAGCATTTT. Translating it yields CASSYSTGGGGQPQHF.

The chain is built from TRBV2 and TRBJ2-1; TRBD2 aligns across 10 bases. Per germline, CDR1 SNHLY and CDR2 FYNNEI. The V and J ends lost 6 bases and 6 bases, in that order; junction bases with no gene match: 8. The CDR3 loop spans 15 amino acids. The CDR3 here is CASRESGGVSNEQFF. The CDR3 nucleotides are TGTGCCAGCAGGGAAAGCGGGGGGGTAAGCAATGAGCAGTTCTTC.

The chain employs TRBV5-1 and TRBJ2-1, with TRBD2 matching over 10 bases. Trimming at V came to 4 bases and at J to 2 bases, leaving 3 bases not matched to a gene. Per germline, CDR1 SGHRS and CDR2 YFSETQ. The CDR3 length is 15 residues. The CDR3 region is CASSLSGGAYNEQFF. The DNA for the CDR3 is TGCGCCAGCAGCCTAAGCGGGGGGGCCTACAATGAGCAGTTCTTC.

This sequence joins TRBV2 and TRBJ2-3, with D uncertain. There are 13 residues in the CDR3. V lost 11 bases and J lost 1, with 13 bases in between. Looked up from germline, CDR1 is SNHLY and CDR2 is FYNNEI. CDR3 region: CAGTSGRTDTQYF. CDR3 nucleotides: TGTGCCGGCACCTCCGGGCGCACAGATACGCAGTATTTT.

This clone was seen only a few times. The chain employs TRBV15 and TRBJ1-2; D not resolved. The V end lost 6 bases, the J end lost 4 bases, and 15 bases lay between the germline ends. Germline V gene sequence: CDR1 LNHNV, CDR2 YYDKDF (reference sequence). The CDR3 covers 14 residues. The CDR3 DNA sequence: TGTGCCACCAGGAAGGGTACCTCTATCTATGGCTACACCTTC. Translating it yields CATRKGTSIYGYTF.

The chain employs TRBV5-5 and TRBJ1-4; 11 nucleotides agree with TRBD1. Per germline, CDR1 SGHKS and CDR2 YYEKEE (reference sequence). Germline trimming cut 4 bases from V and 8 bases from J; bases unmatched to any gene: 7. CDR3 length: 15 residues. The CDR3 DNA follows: TGTGCCAGCAGCCCATGGACAGGGGGCCGAGAAAAACTGTTTTTT. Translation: CASSPWTGGREKLFF.

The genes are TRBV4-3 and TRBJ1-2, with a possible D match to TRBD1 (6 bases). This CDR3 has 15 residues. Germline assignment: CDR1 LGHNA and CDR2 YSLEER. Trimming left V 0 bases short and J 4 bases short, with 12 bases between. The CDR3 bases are TGCGCCAGCAGCCAAGATCACAGGGCGCTCTATGGCTACACCTTC. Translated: CASSQDHRALYGYTF.

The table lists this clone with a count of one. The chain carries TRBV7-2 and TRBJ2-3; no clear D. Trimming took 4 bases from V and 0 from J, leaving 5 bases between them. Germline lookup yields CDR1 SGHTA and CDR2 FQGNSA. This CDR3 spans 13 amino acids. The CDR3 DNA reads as TGTGCCAGCAGCTCCTCTAGCACAGATACGCAGTATTTT. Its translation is CASSSSSTDTQYF.

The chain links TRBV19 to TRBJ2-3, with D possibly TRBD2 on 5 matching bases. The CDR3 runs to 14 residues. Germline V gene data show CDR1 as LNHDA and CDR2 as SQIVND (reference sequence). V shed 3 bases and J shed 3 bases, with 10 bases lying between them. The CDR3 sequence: CASSIPRGTDTQYF. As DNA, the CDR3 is TGTGCCAGTAGTATTCCGAGAGGGACAGATACGCAGTATTTT.

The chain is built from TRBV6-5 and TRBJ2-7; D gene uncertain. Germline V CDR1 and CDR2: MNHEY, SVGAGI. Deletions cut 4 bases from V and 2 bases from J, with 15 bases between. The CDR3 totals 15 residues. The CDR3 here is CASSSPTTVTYEQYF. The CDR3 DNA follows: TGTGCCAGCAGTTCCCCGACAACGGTAACCTACGAGCAGTACTTC.

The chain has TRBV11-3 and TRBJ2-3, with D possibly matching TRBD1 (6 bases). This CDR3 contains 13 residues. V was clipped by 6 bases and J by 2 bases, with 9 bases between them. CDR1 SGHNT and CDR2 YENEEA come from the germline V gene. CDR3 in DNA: TGTGCCAGCAGGGACAGCGTCACAGATACGCAGTATTTT. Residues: CASRDSVTDTQYF.

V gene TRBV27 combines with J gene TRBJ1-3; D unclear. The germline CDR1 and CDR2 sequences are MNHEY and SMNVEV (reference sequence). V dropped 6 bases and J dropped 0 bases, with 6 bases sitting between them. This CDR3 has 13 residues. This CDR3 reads CASRRNSGNTIYF. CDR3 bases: TGTGCCAGCAGAAGGAACTCTGGAAACACCATATATTTT.

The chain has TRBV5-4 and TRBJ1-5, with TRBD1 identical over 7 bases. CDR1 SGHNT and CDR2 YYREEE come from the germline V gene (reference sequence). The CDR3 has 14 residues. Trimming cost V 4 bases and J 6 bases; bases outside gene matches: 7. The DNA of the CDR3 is TGTGCCAGCAGCCTGCGGACAGGACTTCAGCCCCAGCATTTT. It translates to CASSLRTGLQPQHF.

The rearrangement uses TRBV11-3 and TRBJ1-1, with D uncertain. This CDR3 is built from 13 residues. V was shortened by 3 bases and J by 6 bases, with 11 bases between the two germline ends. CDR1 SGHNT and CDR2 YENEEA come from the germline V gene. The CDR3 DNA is TGTGCCAGCAGCTTGATAGACAAGGCTGAAGCTTTCTTT. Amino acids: CASSLIDKAEAFF.

CDR3 nucleotide sequence: TGTGCCAGCAGCTCCGGACAGGGGAGAGGAAACACCATATATTTT. Translating it yields CASSSGQGRGNTIYF. V and J are TRBV7-2 and TRBJ1-3; 9 bases align to TRBD1. This CDR3 spans 15 amino acids. Germline V gene sequence: CDR1 SGHTA, CDR2 FQGNSA. With 4 bases clipped from V and 4 bases from J, the junction kept 5 bases outside the gene matches.

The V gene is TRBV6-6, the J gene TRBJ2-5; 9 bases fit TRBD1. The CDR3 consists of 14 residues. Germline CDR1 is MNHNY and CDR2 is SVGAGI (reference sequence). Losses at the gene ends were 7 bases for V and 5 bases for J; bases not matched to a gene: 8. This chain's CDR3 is CASNTGGTTETQYF. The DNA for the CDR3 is TGTGCCAGCAATACAGGGGGCACTACGGAGACCCAGTACTTC.

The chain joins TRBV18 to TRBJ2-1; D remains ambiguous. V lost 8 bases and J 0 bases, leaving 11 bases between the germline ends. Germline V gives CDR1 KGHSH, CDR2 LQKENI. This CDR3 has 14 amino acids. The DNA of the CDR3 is TGTGCCAGCCAGCCCCTGAGCTCCTACAATGAGCAGTTCTTC. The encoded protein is CASQPLSSYNEQFF.

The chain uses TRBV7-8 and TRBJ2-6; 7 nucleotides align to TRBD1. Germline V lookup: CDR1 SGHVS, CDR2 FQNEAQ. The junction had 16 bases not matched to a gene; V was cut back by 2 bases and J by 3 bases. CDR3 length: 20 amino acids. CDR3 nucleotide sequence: TGTGCCAGCAGCTTAAGAATGCCGACAGGGCGATTGGGTGGGGCCAACGTCCTGACTTTC. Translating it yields CASSLRMPTGRLGGANVLTF. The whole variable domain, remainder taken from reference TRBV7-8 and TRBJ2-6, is GAGVSQSPRYKVAKRGQDVALRCDPISGHVSLFWYQQALGQGPEFLTYFQNEAQLDKSGLPSDRFFAERPEGSVSTLKIQRTQQEDSAVYLCASSLRMPTGRLGGANVLTFGAGSRLTVL.

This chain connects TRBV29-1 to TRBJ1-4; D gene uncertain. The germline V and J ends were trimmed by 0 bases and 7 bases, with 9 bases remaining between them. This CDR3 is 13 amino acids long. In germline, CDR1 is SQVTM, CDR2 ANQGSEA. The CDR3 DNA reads TGCAGCGTTGAAGAGAGGGTCCCTGAAAAACTGTTTTTT. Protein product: CSVEERVPEKLFF.

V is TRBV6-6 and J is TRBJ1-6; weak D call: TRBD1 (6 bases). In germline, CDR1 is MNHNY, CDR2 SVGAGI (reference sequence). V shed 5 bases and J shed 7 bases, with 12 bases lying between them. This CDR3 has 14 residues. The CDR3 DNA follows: TGTGCCAGCAGTCCTAGGGACAACAATTCACCCCTCCACTTT. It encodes CASSPRDNNSPLHF.